This T cell receptor (beta chain) was sequenced in a study of shared T cell receptors in the human thymus. The V end lost 4 bases, the J end lost 0 bases, and 14 bases lay between the germline ends. CDR3 length: 16 residues. From germline, CDR1 is SGHDT and CDR2 YYEEEE. Clones were sequenced by immunoSEQ multiplex PCR, and TCRdb holds only the in-frame ones, with some missing. This sample yields 640,000 or so clones, of which about 87% are seen a single time; roughly 0.0087% belongs to the top ten. These data were also reused for a study on human thymus T cells. That report adds: Donation was from healthy Finnish infants who were having corrective surgery that addressed congenital heart defects. Corrective heart surgery yielded the resections from which the thymus tissue came. Use of V and J genes seemed skewed within the thymic and blood repertoires. What related research reported was that thymic repertoires overlapped highly among unrelated individuals.

The gene calls are TRBV5-6 and TRBJ1-3; tentative D call: TRBD1 (6 bases). The TCR sequence derives from a boy younger than two with a congenital heart defect. Input material: thymocytes. The CDR3 nucleotides are TGTGCCAGCAGCGAAGACAGGAGTTCCTCTGGAAACACCATATATTTT. It codes for CASSEDRSSSGNTIYF.